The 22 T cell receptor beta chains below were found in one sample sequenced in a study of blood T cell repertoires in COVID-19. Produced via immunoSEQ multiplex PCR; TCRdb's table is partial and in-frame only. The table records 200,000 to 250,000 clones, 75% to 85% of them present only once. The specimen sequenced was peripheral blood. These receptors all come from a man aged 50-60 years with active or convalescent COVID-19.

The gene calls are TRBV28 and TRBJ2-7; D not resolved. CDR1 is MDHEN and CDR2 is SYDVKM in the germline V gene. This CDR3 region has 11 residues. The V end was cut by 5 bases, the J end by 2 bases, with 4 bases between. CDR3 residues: CASSPTYEQYF. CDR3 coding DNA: TGTGCCAGCAGTCCCACCTACGAGCAGTACTTC. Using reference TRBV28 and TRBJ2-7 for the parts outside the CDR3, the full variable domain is DVKVTQSSRYLVKRTGEKVFLECVQDMDHENMFWYRQDPGLGLRLIYFSYDVKMKEKGDIPEGYSVSREKKERFSLILESASTNQTSMYLCASSPTYEQYFGPGTRLTVT.

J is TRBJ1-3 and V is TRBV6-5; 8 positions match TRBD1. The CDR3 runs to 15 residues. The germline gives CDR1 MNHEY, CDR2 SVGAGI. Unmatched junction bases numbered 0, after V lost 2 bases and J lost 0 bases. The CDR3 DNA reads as TGTGCCAGCAGTTACGGACAGGGCTCTGGAAACACCATATATTTT. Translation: CASSYGQGSGNTIYF.

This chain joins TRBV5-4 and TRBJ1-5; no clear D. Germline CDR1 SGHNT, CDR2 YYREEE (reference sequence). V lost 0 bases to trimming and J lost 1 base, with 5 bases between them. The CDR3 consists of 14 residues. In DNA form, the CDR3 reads TGTGCCAGCAGCTTGGCGGGGAGCAATCAGCCCCAGCATTTT. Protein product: CASSLAGSNQPQHF.

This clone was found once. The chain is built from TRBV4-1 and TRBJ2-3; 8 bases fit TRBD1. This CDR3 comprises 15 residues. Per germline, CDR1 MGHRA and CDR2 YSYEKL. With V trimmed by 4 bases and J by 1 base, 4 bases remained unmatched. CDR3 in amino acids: CASSRSRGRTDTQYF. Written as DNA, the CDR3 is TGCGCCAGCAGCCGGAGCAGGGGGCGCACAGATACGCAGTATTTT.

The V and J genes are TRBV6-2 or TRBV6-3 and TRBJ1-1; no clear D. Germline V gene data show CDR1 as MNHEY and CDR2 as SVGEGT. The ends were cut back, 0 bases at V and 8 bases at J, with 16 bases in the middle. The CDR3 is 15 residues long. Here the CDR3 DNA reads TGTGCCAGCAGTTACTCGTGGTTCGAGGGTACAGAAGCTTTCTTT. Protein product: CASSYSWFEGTEAFF.

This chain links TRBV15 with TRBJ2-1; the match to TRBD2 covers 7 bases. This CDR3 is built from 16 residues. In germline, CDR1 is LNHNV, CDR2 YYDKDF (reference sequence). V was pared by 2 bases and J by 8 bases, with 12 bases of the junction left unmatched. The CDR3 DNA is TGTGCCACCAGCAGATCGCCCCCAGCGGGGTTGGATGAGCAGTTCTTC. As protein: CATSRSPPAGLDEQFF.

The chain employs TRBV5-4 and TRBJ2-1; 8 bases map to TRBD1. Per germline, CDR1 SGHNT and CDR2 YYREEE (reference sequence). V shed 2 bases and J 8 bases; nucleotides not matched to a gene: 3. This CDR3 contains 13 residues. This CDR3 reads CASSFDRGYEQFF. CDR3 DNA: TGTGCCAGCAGCTTCGACAGGGGTTATGAGCAGTTCTTC.

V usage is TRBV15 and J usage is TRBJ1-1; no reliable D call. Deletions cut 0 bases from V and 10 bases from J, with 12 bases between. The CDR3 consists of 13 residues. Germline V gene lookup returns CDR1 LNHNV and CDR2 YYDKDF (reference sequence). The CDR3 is CATSRDGHFRAFF. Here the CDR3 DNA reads TGTGCCACCAGCAGAGATGGCCATTTCCGAGCTTTCTTT.

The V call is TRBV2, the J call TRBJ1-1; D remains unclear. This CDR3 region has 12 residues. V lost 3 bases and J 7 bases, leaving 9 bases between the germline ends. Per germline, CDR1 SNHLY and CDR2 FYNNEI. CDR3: CASSDSKFEAFF. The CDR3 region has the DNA TGTGCCAGCAGTGACAGTAAGTTTGAAGCTTTCTTT. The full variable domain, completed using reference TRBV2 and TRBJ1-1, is EPEVTQTPSHQVTQMGQEVILRCVPISNHLYFYWYRQILGQKVEFLVSFYNNEISEKSEIFDDQFSVERPDGSNFTLKIRSTKLEDSAMYFCASSDSKFEAFFGQGTRLTVV.

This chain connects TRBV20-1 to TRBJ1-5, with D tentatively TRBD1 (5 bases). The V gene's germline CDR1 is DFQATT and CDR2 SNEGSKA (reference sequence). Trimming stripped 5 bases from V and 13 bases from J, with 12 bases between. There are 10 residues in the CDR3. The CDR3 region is CSAPRQNQHF. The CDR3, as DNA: TGCAGTGCTCCCCGACAGAATCAGCATTTT.

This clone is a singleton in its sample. The CDR3 DNA reads TGTGCCAGCAGCCCAAGCGGGGCCCTCTACAATGAGCAGTTCTTC. It specifies CASSPSGALYNEQFF. V and J are TRBV5-4 and TRBJ2-1; TRBD2 aligns across 7 bases. This CDR3 spans 15 amino acids. V shed 4 bases and J 3 bases; nucleotides not matched to a gene: 7. The germline V gene encodes CDR1 SGHNT and CDR2 YYREEE (reference sequence).

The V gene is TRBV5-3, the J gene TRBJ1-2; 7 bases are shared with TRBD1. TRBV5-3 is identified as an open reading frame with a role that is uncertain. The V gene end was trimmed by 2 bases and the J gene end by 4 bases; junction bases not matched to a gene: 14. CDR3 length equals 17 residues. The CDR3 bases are TGTGCCAGAAGCTTCGTACTAGGGAGACAGGGCATCTATGGCTACACCTTC. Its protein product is CARSFVLGRQGIYGYTF.

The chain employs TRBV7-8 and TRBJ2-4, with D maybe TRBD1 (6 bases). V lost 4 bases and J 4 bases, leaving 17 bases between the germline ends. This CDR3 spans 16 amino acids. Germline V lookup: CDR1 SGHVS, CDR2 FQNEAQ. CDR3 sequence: CASSSPTVGAKNIQYF. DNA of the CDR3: TGTGCCAGCAGCTCTCCCACCGTGGGGGCGAAAAACATTCAGTACTTC.

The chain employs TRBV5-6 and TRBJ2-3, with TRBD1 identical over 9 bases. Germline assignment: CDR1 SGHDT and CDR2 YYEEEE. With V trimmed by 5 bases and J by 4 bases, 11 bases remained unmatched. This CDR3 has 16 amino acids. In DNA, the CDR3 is TGTGCCAGCAGGATTAGGGACAGGGATAGATCAGATACGCAGTATTTT. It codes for CASRIRDRDRSDTQYF.

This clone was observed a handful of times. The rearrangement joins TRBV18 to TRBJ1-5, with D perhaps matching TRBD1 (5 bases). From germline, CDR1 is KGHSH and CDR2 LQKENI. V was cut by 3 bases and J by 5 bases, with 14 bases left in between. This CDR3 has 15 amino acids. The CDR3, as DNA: TGTGCCAGCTCACCGTCAGGGATAGTGGATCAGCCCCAGCATTTT. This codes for CASSPSGIVDQPQHF.

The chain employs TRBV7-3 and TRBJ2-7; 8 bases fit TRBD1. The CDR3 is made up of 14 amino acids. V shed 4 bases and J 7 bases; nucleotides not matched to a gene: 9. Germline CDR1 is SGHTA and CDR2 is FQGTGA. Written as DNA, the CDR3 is TGTGCCAGCAGCTCCTCAGGGGGCGCGGGGGAGCAGTACTTC. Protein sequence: CASSSSGGAGEQYF.

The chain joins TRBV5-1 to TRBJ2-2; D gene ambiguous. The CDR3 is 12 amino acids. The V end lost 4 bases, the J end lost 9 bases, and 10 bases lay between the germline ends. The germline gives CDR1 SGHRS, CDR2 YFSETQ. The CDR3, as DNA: TGCGCCAGCAGCCCCGAACACCGGGAGCTGTTTTTT. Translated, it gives CASSPEHRELFF.

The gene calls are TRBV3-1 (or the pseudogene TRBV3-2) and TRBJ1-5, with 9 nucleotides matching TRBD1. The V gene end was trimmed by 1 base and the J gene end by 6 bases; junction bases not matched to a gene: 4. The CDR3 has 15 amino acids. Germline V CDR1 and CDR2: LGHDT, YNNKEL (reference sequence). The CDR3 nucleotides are TGTGCCAGCAGCCAAGGGACAGGGGTGGGTCAGCCCCAGCATTTT. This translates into CASSQGTGVGQPQHF.

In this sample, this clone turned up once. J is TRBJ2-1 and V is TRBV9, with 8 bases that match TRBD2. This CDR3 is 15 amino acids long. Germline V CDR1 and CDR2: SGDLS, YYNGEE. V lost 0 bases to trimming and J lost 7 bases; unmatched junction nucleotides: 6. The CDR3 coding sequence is TGTGCCAGCAGCGTAGGCGGGGGGTCAAGGAATGAGCAGTTCTTC. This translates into CASSVGGGSRNEQFF.

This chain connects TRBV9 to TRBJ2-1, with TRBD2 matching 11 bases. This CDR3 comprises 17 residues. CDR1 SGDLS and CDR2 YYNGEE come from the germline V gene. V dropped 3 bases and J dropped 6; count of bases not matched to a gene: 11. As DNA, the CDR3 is TGTGCCAGCAGCGAATCCGTGGGGACTAGCGGACCCAATGAGCAGTTCTTC. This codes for CASSESVGTSGPNEQFF. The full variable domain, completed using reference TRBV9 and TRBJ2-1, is DSGVTQTPKHLITATGQRVTLRCSPRSGDLSVYWYQQSLDQGLQFLIQYYNGEERAKGNILERFSAQQFPDLHSELNLSSLELGDSALYFCASSESVGTSGPNEQFFGPGTRLTVL.

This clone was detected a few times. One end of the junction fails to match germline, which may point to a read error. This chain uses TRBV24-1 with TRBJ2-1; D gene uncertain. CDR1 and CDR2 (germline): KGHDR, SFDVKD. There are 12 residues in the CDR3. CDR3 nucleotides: TGTGCCACCAGTGATCCCTACAGTGAGCAGTTCTTC. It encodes CATSDPYSEQFF.

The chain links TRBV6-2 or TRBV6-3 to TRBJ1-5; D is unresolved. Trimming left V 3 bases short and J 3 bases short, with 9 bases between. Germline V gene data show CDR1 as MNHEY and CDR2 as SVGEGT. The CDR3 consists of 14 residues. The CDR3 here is CASSYPGYNQPQHF. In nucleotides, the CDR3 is TGTGCCAGCAGTTATCCGGGATACAATCAGCCCCAGCATTTT.